The 13 T cell receptor beta chains reported below all come from one sample, sequenced in a study of beta chain features in type 1 diabetes. Every isolated RNA sample was fully reverse transcribed, so sequencing captured expressed TCRB transcripts. The assay was immunoSEQ multiplex PCR, and TCRdb's table has in-frame clones only and misses some. The data contain 900,000 or so clones, about a sixth of them singletons. Sequenced material: naive CD4+ T cells from blood. These receptor sequences come from a woman younger than 30 in good health.

This clone was seen only a few times. The chain is built from TRBV14 and TRBJ2-3; tentatively, D is TRBD1 (6 bases). In germline, CDR1 is SGHDN, CDR2 FVKESK. The ends were cut back, 0 bases at V and 8 bases at J, with 24 bases in the middle. The CDR3 is 18 residues long. Written as DNA, the CDR3 is TGTGCCAGCAGCCAAGATATTCTCAGGACAGTGAGCATGGGTACGCAGTATTTT. Its translation is CASSQDILRTVSMGTQYF.

This clone was found a few times. This sequence joins TRBV6-5 and TRBJ2-1; weak D call: TRBD2 (6 bases). This CDR3 is 15 amino acids long. The V end lost 0 bases, the J end lost 8 bases, and 14 bases lay between the germline ends. Germline V gene data show CDR1 as MNHEY and CDR2 as SVGAGI. CDR3 amino acids: CASSYSWSGVYEQFF. In DNA, the CDR3 is TGTGCCAGCAGTTACTCGTGGTCGGGAGTTTATGAGCAGTTCTTC.

In its sample, this clone was seen a few times. The CDR3 DNA reads as TGTGCCAGCAGCACATTCGGGGAGCCCCAGGTCACCGGGGAGCTGTTTTTT. Amino acids: CASSTFGEPQVTGELFF. The gene calls are TRBV27 and TRBJ2-2, with TRBD2 as a possible D gene (5 bases). CDR1 and CDR2 from the germline V gene are MNHEY and SMNVEV (reference sequence). V lost 6 bases and J 4 bases, leaving 21 bases between the germline ends. The CDR3 spans 17 residues.

J is TRBJ2-2 and V is TRBV7-8; TRBD2 agrees at 7 bases. CDR3 size: 17 residues. V shed 1 base and J 3 bases; nucleotides not matched to a gene: 8. Germline loops: CDR1 SGHVS, CDR2 FQNEAQ. CDR3 DNA sequence: TGTGCCAGCAGCTTAGGGAGACTAGCTCGTGACACCGGGGAGCTGTTTTTT. This gives the protein CASSLGRLARDTGELFF.

The chain carries TRBV2 and TRBJ2-1, with D perhaps given as TRBD1 or TRBD2 (5 bases each). The CDR3 consists of 14 residues. With 8 bases removed from V and 5 bases from J, the gap between germline ends came to 16 bases. The germline CDR1 and CDR2 sequences are SNHLY and FYNNEI. The CDR3 protein is CASGGLRSDNEQFF. CDR3 bases: TGTGCCAGCGGGGGTTTAAGGTCTGACAATGAGCAGTTCTTC.

This clone was seen more than once but under ten times. The chain combines TRBV4-3 with TRBJ2-5; TRBD1 matches 7 bases. The V and J ends lost 4 bases and 4 bases, in that order; junction bases with no gene match: 6. CDR3 length: 14 amino acids. The germline CDR1 and CDR2 sequences are LGHNA and YSLEER. The CDR3 coding sequence is TGCGCCAGCAGCCCTATAGGGGGCGGAGAGACCCAGTACTTC. This codes for CASSPIGGGETQYF.

This clone appeared a few times. The chain has TRBV29-1 and TRBJ2-5, with D perhaps matching TRBD1 (5 bases). This CDR3 is built from 12 residues. Germline CDR1 and CDR2: SQVTM and ANQGSEA. V was clipped by 1 base and J by 4 bases, with 7 bases between them. DNA for the CDR3: TGCAGCGTTGAAGTAAGGGGAGAGACCCAGTACTTC. Translation: CSVEVRGETQYF.

The chain links TRBV7-8 to TRBJ2-1; D might be TRBD2 (6 bases). CDR1 SGHVS and CDR2 FQNEAQ come from the germline V gene. V shed 2 bases and J shed 9 bases, with 14 bases lying between them. CDR3 length equals 14 residues. CDR3 bases: TGTGCCAGCAGCTTACACCGGGAGAGCGGTGAGCAGTTCTTC. It translates to CASSLHRESGEQFF.

V and J are TRBV28 and TRBJ1-2, with 9 bases that match TRBD1. The length of the CDR3 is 13 residues. V lost 6 bases to trimming and J lost 7 bases; unmatched junction nucleotides: 6. Germline loops: CDR1 MDHEN, CDR2 SYDVKM. The CDR3 sequence is CASRIQGASGYTF. The DNA for the CDR3 is TGTGCCAGCAGGATACAGGGGGCTAGTGGCTACACCTTC.

The chain joins TRBV7-6 to TRBJ2-3; TRBD1 matches at 9 bases. The CDR3 sequence is 16 residues long. Germline assignment: CDR1 SGHVS and CDR2 FNYEAQ. Trimming cost V 5 bases and J 6 bases; bases outside gene matches: 12. The CDR3 spells CASSGRTGAGTDTQYF. The CDR3 DNA reads as TGTGCCAGCAGCGGCCGGACAGGGGCCGGAACGGATACGCAGTATTTT.

The rearrangement links TRBV9 to TRBJ2-3; possibly TRBD2 for D (6 bases). CDR3 size: 13 residues. V was clipped by 1 base and J by 6 bases, with 9 bases between them. Germline V gene sequence: CDR1 SGDLS, CDR2 YYNGEE. In DNA form, the CDR3 reads TGTGCCAGCAGCGTAAATGGGGGGGATACGCAGTATTTT. Translating it yields CASSVNGGDTQYF.

This clone has only a few counts. This rearrangement joins TRBV11-2 to TRBJ2-1, with no clear D. This CDR3 has 16 amino acids. V gave up 0 bases and J gave up 1 base, with 10 bases separating them. From germline, CDR1 is SGHAT and CDR2 FQNNGV. The CDR3 region has the DNA TGTGCCAGCAGCTTAGAACGACTTCGTTCCTACAATGAGCAGTTCTTC. Residues: CASSLERLRSYNEQFF.

V is TRBV5-1 and J is TRBJ1-1, with TRBD1 as a possible D gene (5 bases). Germline CDR1 and CDR2: SGHRS and YFSETQ. This CDR3 contains 14 residues. Trimming cost V 5 bases and J 3 bases, with 14 bases left between them. CDR3 residues: CASRILLGDTEAFF. CDR3 DNA: TGCGCCAGCAGAATTTTACTGGGGGACACTGAAGCTTTCTTT.